The sample holds a few counts of the clone carrying this T cell receptor beta chain. Germline CDR1 reads MNHNY; CDR2 reads SVGAGI (reference sequence). The trim removed 7 bases at V and 4 bases at J, leaving 7 bases unmatched. The CDR3 has 13 amino acids. The method was immunoSEQ multiplex PCR; TCRdb's version includes in-frame clones alone and lacks a portion of them. The sample comprises almost 500,000 clones, approximately 91% of which are singletons, and approximately 8% rests with the top ten. These data are taken from a study of blood T cell repertoires in COVID-19. Input material: PBMCs or T cells enriched from blood (not recorded which). The rearrangement joins TRBV6-6 to TRBJ2-7, with 7 bases matching TRBD1. This receptor was taken from a woman between 55 and 75 years old who had recovered from COVID-19. The CDR3 DNA is TGTGCCAGCAAAAGGGGGCTGGGGTACGAGCAGTACTTC. This translates into CASKRGLGYEQYF.